This T cell receptor (beta chain) was sequenced for a study of T cell repertoires in cytomegalovirus infection (dated by TCRdb to about 2019). Broadly, across the study: The HLA type of each donor mattered for the analysis, because public TCR beta signatures pointed to carriage of CMV infection along with the matching HLA type. Findings and caveats that apply to the study as a whole: In both this cohort and an independent roughly 400-donor cohort, the cumulative frequency of public TCR beta family members distinguished carriers of CMV infection plus the relevant HLA type. The ex vivo response was dominated by HLA-C-restricted CMV-specific TCR beta clonotypes, and the single most frequent clonotype in two of eight donors was supplied by these HLA-C-restricted clonotypes.

With regard to this clonotype: Its cognate antigen has yet to be identified. Base quality data are lacking; no much larger clone is found one base away.

Sequencing took place on an Illumina HiSeq 1500. TCRdb reprocessing: public reads trimmed at Q25 with fastp, clones called with MiXCR, in-frame beta chains kept. Each record represents a unique CDR3 protein, reported with the most common genes and DNA among its rows. Here the sample has 630,000 or so distinct CDR3 sequences; 20% to 25% occur a single time. 8% of the sample rests with the top ten. The germline ends are 16 bases apart after V is trimmed by 3 bases and J by 4 bases. The CDR3 runs 15 amino acids, cysteine and phenylalanine included. The DNA shown is the 45-base CDR3, in frame from base 1. CDR1 and CDR2, looked up from the germline V gene, are SGDLS and YYNGEE.

The chain is made from TRBV9 and TRBJ1-1; a tentative D call is TRBD1 (6 bases match). This TCR was sampled from a human donor in good health (CMV status not recorded). Some clones in this sample may be carry-over from other donors' samples. Sequencing was performed on CD8+ T cells from PBMCs. The bases are TGTGCCAGCAGCGAACAGGGTCGCGGTGGCACTGAAGCTTTCTTT. Translation gives CASSEQGRGGTEAFF.